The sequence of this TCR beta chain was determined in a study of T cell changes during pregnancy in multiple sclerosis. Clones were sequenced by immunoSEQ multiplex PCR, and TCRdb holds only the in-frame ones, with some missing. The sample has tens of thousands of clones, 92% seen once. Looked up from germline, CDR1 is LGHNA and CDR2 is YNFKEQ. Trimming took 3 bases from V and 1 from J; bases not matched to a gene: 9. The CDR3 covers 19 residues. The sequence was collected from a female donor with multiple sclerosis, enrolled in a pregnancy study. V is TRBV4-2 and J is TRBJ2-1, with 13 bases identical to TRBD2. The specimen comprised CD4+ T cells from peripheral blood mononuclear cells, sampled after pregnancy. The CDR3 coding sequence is TGTGCCAGCAGCCAGGGGACTAGCGGGACCGATTTTTCCTACAATGAGCAGTTCTTC. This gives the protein CASSQGTSGTDFSYNEQFF.